This entry features one T cell receptor (beta chain) sequence. The data originate from a study of T cell changes during pregnancy in multiple sclerosis. Sequencing used immunoSEQ multiplex PCR; TCRdb keeps in-frame clones, though not all of them. The table lists around 57,000 clones, around 93% of them singletons. Trimming cost V 4 bases and J 5 bases; bases outside gene matches: 6. Germline V gene sequence: CDR1 LGHNA, CDR2 YSLEER. CDR3 length equals 15 residues. This sequence joins TRBV4-3 and TRBJ1-3; 9 bases are a match to TRBD1. This sequence originates from a female donor in good health, enrolled as a control in a pregnancy study. The sample consisted of CD4+ T cells from peripheral blood mononuclear cells, taken after pregnancy. In DNA form, the CDR3 reads TGCGCCAGCAGCCTGTCGGGACAGGGTCGAAACACCATATATTTT. Translation: CASSLSGQGRNTIYF.